This TCR beta chain is from a study of cytomegalovirus exposure and HLA in healthy donors. CDR3 length equals 17 residues. With V trimmed by 0 bases and J by 0 bases, 6 bases remained unmatched. The germline CDR1 and CDR2 sequences are SGHRS and YFSETQ. General study results and limits: Accurate HLA-A and HLA-B prediction from TCR beta sequences was reported for most subjects.

The PCR was carried out with 60 Vbeta primers and 13 Jbeta primers. Some clones are missing from TCRdb's copy, which holds only in-frame ones; the method was immunoSEQ multiplex PCR. This table holds roughly 180,000 clones, almost 85% found once. Regarding this clone: The antigen remains unidentified.

This clonotype originated in a girl aged 10 to 17 in good health and CMV-seropositive. The sample comprised PBMCs. V usage is TRBV5-1 and J usage is TRBJ2-7; 10 bases align to TRBD1. The CDR3 region is CASSLVRTGGISYEQYF. CDR3 in DNA: TGCGCCAGCAGCTTGGTAAGGACAGGGGGGATCTCCTACGAGCAGTACTTC.